This T cell receptor beta chain was observed in a study of post-analysis software for immune sequencing data. About the research overall: Progressive-relapsing, secondary progressive and relapsing-remitting multiple sclerosis were among the disease courses included. Notes on the study in general: Multiple sclerosis was associated with a significant reduction in normalized Chao1 diversity relative to controls. Among four to six TRBV segments more frequent in patients than controls were TRBV5-6, TRBV5-1 and TRBV20-1.

V lost 5 bases and J lost 5, with 13 bases in between. CDR3 size: 13 residues. Germline V gene lookup returns CDR1 PRHDT and CDR2 FYEKMQ (reference sequence). Concerning this clonotype itself: Antigen: not known.

Every TCR beta cDNA library bore unique molecular identifiers. A population of about 0.9 to 10 million T cells gave rise to about 500,000 cDNA molecules. Each CDR3 protein gets one entry after TCRdb re-called the PCR reads with MiXCR. In the table there are about 460,000 distinct CDR3 sequences, roughly 45% of which are singletons. The J gene is TRBJ2-7, the V gene TRBV13; no reliable D call. The receptor was derived from a girl between 5 and 17 years old with multiple sclerosis. The sample consisted of blood. Written as DNA, the CDR3 is TGTGCCAGCAGCCCCCCCCGTGAACACGAGCAGTACTTC. Its protein product is CASSPPREHEQYF.